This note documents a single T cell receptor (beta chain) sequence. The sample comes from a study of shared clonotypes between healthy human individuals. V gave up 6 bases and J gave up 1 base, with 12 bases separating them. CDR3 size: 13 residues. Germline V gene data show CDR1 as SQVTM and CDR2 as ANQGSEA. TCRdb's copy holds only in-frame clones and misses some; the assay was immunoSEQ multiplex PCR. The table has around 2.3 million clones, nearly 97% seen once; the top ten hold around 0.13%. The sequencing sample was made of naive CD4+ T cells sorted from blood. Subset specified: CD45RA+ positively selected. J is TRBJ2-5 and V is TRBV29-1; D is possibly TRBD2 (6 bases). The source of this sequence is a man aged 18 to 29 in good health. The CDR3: CSVALASQETQYF. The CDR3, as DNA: TGCAGCGTCGCCCTAGCGTCCCAAGAGACCCAGTACTTC.